This T cell receptor beta chain was identified in a study of blood T cell repertoires in COVID-19. As for the study in general: Researchers got acute and convalescent COVID-19 samples from the United States, Italy and Spain.

Clones were read by immunoSEQ multiplex PCR, and TCRdb kept only the in-frame ones, dropping some. The data hold some 150,000 clones, with roughly nine tenths observed a single time. J gave up 10 bases and V 7 bases, and 10 bases lay outside the gene matches. The germline V gene has CDR1 MNHEY and CDR2 SVGAGI. The CDR3 length is 14 residues. V usage is TRBV6-5 and J usage is TRBJ1-6; 7 bases align to TRBD1. The TCR originated in a human donor in a cohort sampled during active COVID-19. Sequenced input: peripheral blood. The CDR3 bases are TGTGCCAGCACCAGGGACAGTTTCGGATCACCCCTCCACTTT. It yields the protein CASTRDSFGSPLHF.